This entry lists 29 T cell receptor beta chains sequenced from one sample in a study of T cell responses to AZD1222 COVID-19 vaccine. Generated by immunoSEQ multiplex PCR, the TCRdb table keeps only in-frame clones and is missing some. The sample carries about 140,000 clones, approximately 90% recorded once. The source material was peripheral blood, sampled on day 0 of AZD1222 vaccination. These receptors were taken from an adult in good health.

The V and J genes are TRBV12-3 or TRBV12-4 and TRBJ2-5; TRBD1 or TRBD2 may be the D gene (5 bases each). The CDR3 runs 13 residues. V lost 8 bases, J lost 4 bases, and 14 bases lay in between. In nucleotides, the CDR3 is TGTGCCAGCTTTTCGGAGAGGGGAGAGACCCAGTACTTC. The encoded protein is CASFSERGETQYF.

This chain links TRBV7-3 with TRBJ1-2; 9 bases agree with TRBD1. After removal of 5 bases from V and 4 bases from J, the junction contained 5 bases not matched to a gene. CDR1 and CDR2 from the germline V gene are SGHTA and FQGTGA. The CDR3 extends over 14 amino acids. CDR3 residues: CASSPGTGPYGYTF. CDR3 sequence (DNA): TGTGCCAGCAGCCCAGGGACAGGGCCCTATGGCTACACCTTC.

The chain links TRBV15 to TRBJ1-2, with D possibly being TRBD1 (6 bases). Germline V gene lookup returns CDR1 LNHNV and CDR2 YYDKDF (reference sequence). Trimming took 2 bases from V and 7 from J, leaving 17 bases between them. The CDR3 totals 15 residues. CDR3 in amino acids: CATSRPIQGTGGYTF. CDR3 DNA: TGTGCCACCAGCAGACCCATACAGGGTACAGGTGGCTACACCTTC.

The V and J genes are TRBV28 and TRBJ2-7; D perhaps matches TRBD1 (5 bases). The length of the CDR3 is 12 residues. V lost 3 bases to trimming and J lost 3 bases, with 6 bases between them. CDR1 MDHEN and CDR2 SYDVKM come from the germline V gene. CDR3 amino acids: CASSLTVYEQYF. CDR3 nucleotides: TGTGCCAGCAGTTTGACAGTCTACGAGCAGTACTTC.

The rearrangement links TRBV10-1 to TRBJ2-3; the D gene is possibly TRBD1 (5 bases). The CDR3 consists of 13 residues. V was clipped by 7 bases and J by 4 bases, with 12 bases between them. The germline V gene encodes CDR1 WNHNN and CDR2 SYGVQD (reference sequence). CDR3 sequence reads: CASNQGKADTQYF. The CDR3 DNA sequence: TGCGCCAGCAATCAGGGTAAAGCAGATACGCAGTATTTT.

The chain recombines TRBV7-9 with TRBJ1-5; D is ambiguous. From germline, CDR1 is SEHNR and CDR2 FQNEAQ (reference sequence). The CDR3 spans 13 residues. Trimming left V 1 base short and J 4 bases short, with 5 bases between. The DNA of the CDR3 is TGTGCCAGCAGCTTAGAGCAGAATCAGCCCCAGCATTTT. Its protein product is CASSLEQNQPQHF.

V usage is TRBV25-1 and J usage is TRBJ2-1; TRBD1 might be the D (5 bases). The ends were cut back, 4 bases at V and 1 base at J, with 20 bases in the middle. The CDR3 is 18 residues long. Germline CDR1 MGHDK, CDR2 SYGVNS. The CDR3 loop is CASSAAKGKAASYNEQFF. Here the CDR3 DNA reads TGTGCCAGCAGTGCCGCCAAGGGGAAGGCGGCTTCCTACAATGAGCAGTTCTTC.

V and J are TRBV12-3 or TRBV12-4 and TRBJ1-3; D gene ambiguous. CDR3 size: 13 residues. Trimming removed 6 bases at V and 2 bases at J, with 8 bases between. The CDR3 DNA follows: TGTGCCAGCAGACGTGGGGCTGGAAACACCATATATTTT. Protein sequence: CASRRGAGNTIYF.

This chain connects TRBV7-3 to TRBJ2-1; possibly TRBD2 for D (6 bases). Trimming took 5 bases from V and 9 from J, leaving 20 bases between them. From germline, CDR1 is SGHTA and CDR2 FQGTGA. The CDR3 is made up of 15 amino acids. CDR3 bases: TGTGCCAGCAGCCAAACTAGCACTGGAAACGGTGAGCAGTTCTTC. Residues: CASSQTSTGNGEQFF.

The genes are TRBV19 and TRBJ1-5; a weak D match, TRBD1 (6 bases). With 1 base removed from V and 5 bases from J, the gap between germline ends came to 12 bases. The CDR3 covers 15 residues. CDR1 and CDR2 (germline): LNHDA, SQIVND (reference sequence). The CDR3 sequence: CASSIGGQGYQPQHF. Here the CDR3 DNA reads TGTGCCAGTAGTATAGGGGGCCAGGGGTATCAGCCCCAGCATTTT.

The V and J genes are TRBV4-3 and TRBJ2-3, with unresolved D. The CDR3 runs 16 residues. The germline V gene has CDR1 LGHNA and CDR2 YSLEER. Between the trimmed V and J ends, which lost 3 bases and 0 bases, there was a span of 13 bases. The CDR3 loop reads CASSQATKSSTDTQYF. Written as DNA, the CDR3 is TGCGCCAGCAGCCAGGCGACAAAATCGAGCACAGATACGCAGTATTTT.

This chain joins TRBV9 and TRBJ2-5; the D is unclear. Germline V gene data show CDR1 as SGDLS and CDR2 as YYNGEE. V was clipped by 0 bases and J by 3 bases, with 6 bases between them. This CDR3 has 13 residues. CDR3 DNA sequence: TGTGCCAGCAGCGTAGGTTTGGAAGAGACCCAGTACTTC. Its protein is CASSVGLEETQYF.

The genes are TRBV5-1 and TRBJ2-5, with 7 positions matching TRBD1. V shed 7 bases, J shed 3 bases, and the junction held 6 bases outside the gene matches. The germline V gene has CDR1 SGHRS and CDR2 YFSETQ. The CDR3 is made up of 13 amino acids. CDR3 amino acids: CASGRTGEETQYF. In DNA form, the CDR3 reads TGCGCCAGCGGTAGAACAGGGGAAGAGACCCAGTACTTC.

The gene calls are TRBV9 and TRBJ2-7; TRBD2 aligns across 11 bases. J lost 4 bases, V lost 3 bases, and 6 bases had no gene match. Germline values: CDR1 SGDLS, CDR2 YYNGEE. The CDR3 extends over 15 amino acids. As DNA, the CDR3 is TGTGCCAGCAGCGCCGGGACTAGCGGATTTTACGAGCAGTACTTC. It encodes CASSAGTSGFYEQYF.

This chain joins TRBV4-2 and TRBJ2-3; possibly TRBD1 for D (5 bases). The CDR3 runs to 15 residues. Per germline, CDR1 LGHNA and CDR2 YNFKEQ. Trimming removed 1 base from V and 2 bases from J, with 10 bases in between. CDR3 in DNA: TGTGCCAGCAGCCAAGTGACAGAGAACACAGATACGCAGTATTTT. It yields the protein CASSQVTENTDTQYF.

This clone was detected only once. The V gene is TRBV6-2 or TRBV6-3, the J gene TRBJ1-1; D is undetermined. Trimming took 1 base from V and 3 from J, leaving 6 bases between them. Germline CDR1 reads MNHEY; CDR2 reads SVGEGT. This CDR3 spans 13 amino acids. The DNA for the CDR3 is TGTGCCAGCAGTTACTACAAGGACACTGAAGCTTTCTTT. It translates to CASSYYKDTEAFF.

V gene TRBV14 combines with J gene TRBJ2-7; tentatively, D is TRBD1 (6 bases). The CDR3 has 14 amino acids. The V and J ends lost 4 bases and 0 bases respectively, with 10 bases between them. Germline-derived CDR1 and CDR2 are SGHDN and FVKESK. Written as DNA, the CDR3 is TGTGCCAGCAGCCCCCAGGGGAGCTCCTACGAGCAGTACTTC. Translating gives CASSPQGSSYEQYF.

CDR3 coding DNA: TGTGCCAGCAGCTTAAGTCAATGGGGAGGAGGCTACACCTTC. This gives the protein CASSLSQWGGGYTF. The V gene is TRBV7-9, the J gene TRBJ1-2; unclear D gene. Trimming removed 2 bases from V and 8 bases from J, with 15 bases in between. The CDR3 sequence is 14 residues long. Germline lookup yields CDR1 SEHNR and CDR2 FQNEAQ (reference sequence).

The CDR3 coding sequence is TGCAGCGTTGAGCCTCAGGGGAACACTGAAGCTTTCTTT. This encodes CSVEPQGNTEAFF. The chain couples TRBV29-1 to TRBJ1-1; weak D call: TRBD1 (5 bases). The CDR3 has 13 residues. Trimming removed 3 bases from V and 1 base from J, with 9 bases in between. Germline V CDR1 and CDR2: SQVTM, ANQGSEA. Filled out from reference TRBV29-1 and TRBJ1-1, the complete variable domain reads SAVISQKPSRDICQRGTSLTIQCQVDSQVTMMFWYRQQPGQSLTLIATANQGSEATYESGFVIDKFPISRPNLTFSTLTVSNMSPEDSSIYLCSVEPQGNTEAFFGQGTRLTVV.

The rearrangement links TRBV19 to TRBJ1-2; TRBD1 might be the D (5 bases). The CDR3 extends over 13 amino acids. V was clipped by 6 bases and J by 2 bases, with 10 bases between them. Per germline, CDR1 LNHDA and CDR2 SQIVND (reference sequence). The CDR3 DNA is TGTGCCAGTAGCACCAGGGTGAACTATGGCTACACCTTC. Translating it yields CASSTRVNYGYTF.

The V gene is TRBV11-2, the J gene TRBJ2-2, with 8 nucleotides matching TRBD1. The CDR3 runs 16 residues. Germline trimming cut 6 bases from V and 6 bases from J; bases unmatched to any gene: 12. The V gene's germline CDR1 is SGHAT and CDR2 FQNNGV. The DNA of the CDR3 is TGTGCCAGCAGTTTTAGGACAGGGATGGGCGCCGGGGAGCTGTTTTTT. It translates to CASSFRTGMGAGELFF.

The V call is TRBV6-6, the J call TRBJ2-2; a possible D gene is TRBD2 (5 bases). The CDR3 runs to 11 residues. Germline lookup yields CDR1 MNHNY and CDR2 SVGAGI (reference sequence). V dropped 7 bases and J dropped 7 bases, with 7 bases sitting between them. The CDR3 is CASTGGGELFF. CDR3 nucleotide sequence: TGTGCCAGCACTGGAGGCGGGGAGCTGTTTTTT.

This clone has more than one count but fewer than ten. This sample also contains other DNA sequences that code for the same CDR3. V is TRBV14 and J is TRBJ1-2, with D hard to call. The CDR3 loop spans 13 amino acids. Germline CDR1 is SGHDN and CDR2 is FVKESK. V was shortened by 1 base and J by 5 bases, with 8 bases between the two germline ends. The CDR3 DNA reads as TGTGCCAGCAGCCAAGGGCTACAGTATGGCTACACCTTC. This encodes CASSQGLQYGYTF.

This clone was recorded once. V gene TRBV3-1 (or the pseudogene TRBV3-2) combines with J gene TRBJ1-3, with TRBD1 matching over 11 bases. The germline V gene has CDR1 LGHDT and CDR2 YNNKEL (reference sequence). The length of the CDR3 is 17 residues. Trimming took 3 bases from V and 1 from J; bases not matched to a gene: 5. The CDR3 protein is CASSHWTGGNSGNTIYF. Here the CDR3 DNA reads TGTGCCAGCAGCCATTGGACAGGGGGCAATTCTGGAAACACCATATATTTT.

The chain uses TRBV5-5 and TRBJ1-2, with unresolved D. V was trimmed by 4 bases and J by 4 bases, leaving 17 bases between them. The V gene's germline CDR1 is SGHKS and CDR2 YYEKEE (reference sequence). The CDR3 covers 15 residues. CDR3 DNA: TGTGCCAGCAGCGCCACAGCCGCCCTGGTCTATGGCTACACCTTC. It is translated as CASSATAALVYGYTF.

This clone is labeled medium-sized. This rearrangement joins TRBV6-2 or TRBV6-3 to TRBJ2-3; 7 nucleotides line up with TRBD1. The CDR3 consists of 16 residues. In germline, CDR1 is MNHEY, CDR2 SVGEGT. The J segment lost 0 bases and the V segment lost 2 bases, leaving 5 bases of the junction unmatched. The CDR3 loop reads CASSYRGDSSTDTQYF. Written as DNA, the CDR3 is TGTGCCAGCAGTTACAGAGGGGACAGCAGCACAGATACGCAGTATTTT.

The rearrangement links TRBV15 to TRBJ1-2, with D possibly TRBD1 on 6 matching bases. Trimming stripped 0 bases from V and 8 bases from J, with 19 bases between. In germline, CDR1 is LNHNV, CDR2 YYDKDF (reference sequence). This CDR3 comprises 16 residues. Here the CDR3 DNA reads TGTGCCACCAGCAGAGACACCCCGGGGGGGGCGGCAGGCTACACCTTC. It codes for CATSRDTPGGAAGYTF.

This chain connects TRBV4-3 to TRBJ2-1; the D is unclear. The CDR3 is made up of 12 amino acids. Trimming took 3 bases from V and 2 from J, leaving 2 bases between them. The germline V gene has CDR1 LGHNA and CDR2 YSLEER. CDR3 nucleotide sequence: TGCGCCAGCAGCCAGACCTACAATGAGCAGTTCTTC. Translating gives CASSQTYNEQFF.

The J gene is TRBJ2-7, the V gene TRBV4-2, with TRBD1 matching over 11 bases. This CDR3 has 15 residues. Germline CDR1 reads LGHNA; CDR2 reads YNFKEQ. V was pared by 4 bases and J by 9 bases, with 11 bases of the junction left unmatched. The CDR3 DNA is TGTGCCAGCAGCCCACGGACAGGGGGCGCTTTTGGGCAGTACTTC. Protein: CASSPRTGGAFGQYF.